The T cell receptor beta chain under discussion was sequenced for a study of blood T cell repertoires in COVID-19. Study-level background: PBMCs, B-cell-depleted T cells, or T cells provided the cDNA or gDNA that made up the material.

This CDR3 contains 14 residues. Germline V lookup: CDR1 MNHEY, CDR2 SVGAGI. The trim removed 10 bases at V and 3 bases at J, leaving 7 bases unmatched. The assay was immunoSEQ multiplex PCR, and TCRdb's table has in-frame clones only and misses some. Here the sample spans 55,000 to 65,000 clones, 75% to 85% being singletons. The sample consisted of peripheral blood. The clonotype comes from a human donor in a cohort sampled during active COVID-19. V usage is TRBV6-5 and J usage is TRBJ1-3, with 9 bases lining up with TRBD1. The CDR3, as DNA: TGTGCCACTAGAACAGGGGGCGTTGGAAACACCATATATTTT. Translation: CATRTGGVGNTIYF.